Following are 14 T cell receptor beta chains from one sample sequenced in a study of beta chain features in type 1 diabetes. The authors reverse transcribed all of the isolated RNA, so sequencing captured expressed TCRB transcripts. Sequencing was performed with immunoSEQ multiplex PCR; in TCRdb, only in-frame clones are kept and a portion is missing. The table includes about 340,000 clones, roughly 13% detected once. These receptors are not linked to any known antigen. Broader study findings: Shortening of TCRB CDR3s, moderate but significant, appeared in all four CD4+ subsets of Type 1 diabetes patients.

The sample consisted of naive CD4+ T cells from blood. Source of these receptors: a woman aged 18-29 years with type 1 diabetes.

This chain joins TRBV29-1 and TRBJ1-2; no firm D call. V was cut by 0 bases and J by 6 bases, with 11 bases left in between. Germline CDR1 is SQVTM and CDR2 is ANQGSEA. The CDR3 covers 13 residues. This CDR3 is CSVEDIAPDGYTF. CDR3 nucleotide sequence: TGCAGCGTTGAAGATATCGCGCCTGATGGCTACACCTTC.

This chain connects TRBV7-2 to TRBJ2-5, with 15 bases lining up with TRBD2. Germline lookup yields CDR1 SGHTA and CDR2 FQGNSA. The CDR3 has 18 residues. The V segment lost 5 bases and the J segment 4 bases; nucleotides outside the gene matches: 11. The chain's CDR3 is CASSPWTSGRAGVETQYF. The CDR3 DNA sequence: TGTGCCAGCAGCCCGTGGACTAGCGGGAGGGCCGGGGTAGAGACCCAGTACTTC.

This clone was seen a handful of times. The chain's CDR3 is CASSSASGSGYEQYF. The CDR3 region has the DNA TGTGCCAGCAGTTCAGCTAGCGGGAGTGGGTACGAGCAGTACTTC. This rearrangement joins TRBV7-2 to TRBJ2-7; 10 bases are shared with TRBD2. Per the germline V gene, CDR1 is SGHTA and CDR2 is FQGNSA. Losses at the gene ends were 6 bases for V and 4 bases for J; bases not matched to a gene: 9. This CDR3 contains 15 residues.

This clone was found a few times. Other DNA variants within this sample encode the same CDR3. The V gene is TRBV30, the J gene TRBJ2-7; the D gene is possibly TRBD1 (6 bases). The length of the CDR3 is 12 residues. The V gene lost 5 bases and the J gene lost 3 bases, with 11 bases spanning the gap. In germline, CDR1 is GTSNPN, CDR2 SVGIG (reference sequence). As DNA, the CDR3 is TGTGCCTGGTCCCGGGACAACTACGAGCAGTACTTC. It is translated as CAWSRDNYEQYF.

V is TRBV2 and J is TRBJ1-2; possibly TRBD1 for D (5 bases). Germline V gene data show CDR1 as SNHLY and CDR2 as FYNNEI. V lost 5 bases, J lost 4 bases, and 14 bases lay in between. The CDR3 is 14 amino acids. The CDR3 sequence is CASSPQGMGYGYTF. Written as DNA, the CDR3 is TGTGCCAGCAGTCCGCAGGGAATGGGCTATGGCTACACCTTC.

Only a few counts were recorded for this clone. The rearrangement uses TRBV5-1 and TRBJ2-7; possibly TRBD2 for D (5 bases). Germline V gives CDR1 SGHRS, CDR2 YFSETQ. The V end lost 0 bases, the J end lost 2 bases, and 18 bases lay between the germline ends. The CDR3 extends over 17 amino acids. In nucleotides, the CDR3 is TGCGCCAGCAGCTTGGCAGCGGACGGGCGTTACACCTACGAGCAGTACTTC. As protein: CASSLAADGRYTYEQYF.

The chain is built from TRBV14 and TRBJ2-1, with TRBD2 identical over 8 bases. The V segment lost 3 bases and the J segment 10 bases; nucleotides outside the gene matches: 8. The germline CDR1 and CDR2 sequences are SGHDN and FVKESK. CDR3 length: 14 residues. CDR3 in DNA: TGTGCCAGCAGCCAGACTAGCGCCTACAGGGAGCAGTTCTTC. This sequence encodes CASSQTSAYREQFF.

This rearrangement joins TRBV10-3 to TRBJ1-1; no definite D call. Trimming removed 5 bases at V and 4 bases at J, with 11 bases between. The germline V gene encodes CDR1 ENHRY and CDR2 SYGVKD. The CDR3 has 13 amino acids. The CDR3, as DNA: TGTGCCATCAGTACCGTTCGGGTCACTGAAGCTTTCTTT. Translated, it gives CAISTVRVTEAFF.

The chain has TRBV5-4 and TRBJ2-1; TRBD1 aligns across 8 bases. Germline V CDR1 and CDR2: SGHNT, YYREEE (reference sequence). Unmatched junction bases numbered 7, after V lost 9 bases and J lost 8 bases. This CDR3 region has 12 residues. This chain's CDR3 is CATGGLDDEQFF. CDR3 bases: TGTGCCACAGGGGGCTTGGACGATGAGCAGTTCTTC.

The chain couples TRBV9 to TRBJ2-6; D might be TRBD2 (5 bases). The CDR3 runs to 17 residues. In germline, CDR1 is SGDLS, CDR2 YYNGEE. Trimming removed 0 bases at V and 0 bases at J, with 10 bases between. The CDR3 DNA reads TGTGCCAGCAGCGTAGCTACGGGGAGCTCTGGGGCCAACGTCCTGACTTTC. This encodes CASSVATGSSGANVLTF.

V gene TRBV6-5 combines with J gene TRBJ1-3; the D gene is possibly TRBD1 (5 bases). Deletions cut 2 bases from V and 0 bases from J, with 8 bases between. CDR3 size: 15 residues. Germline-derived CDR1 and CDR2 are MNHEY and SVGAGI. The CDR3 region is CASSYRQSSGNTIYF. For the CDR3, the DNA is TGTGCCAGCAGTTACAGACAGAGCTCTGGAAACACCATATATTTT.

This clone came up a few times. This sequence joins TRBV19 and TRBJ2-3, with TRBD2 matching 7 bases. The CDR3 loop spans 15 amino acids. V lost 4 bases and J lost 3; bases outside the gene matches: 7. The germline V gene has CDR1 LNHDA and CDR2 SQIVND (reference sequence). The CDR3 is CASSTGGSWTDTQYF. The CDR3 nucleotides read TGTGCCAGTAGTACTGGCGGGAGTTGGACAGATACGCAGTATTTT.

The chain joins TRBV7-2 to TRBJ2-5; D is unresolved. Germline V lookup: CDR1 SGHTA, CDR2 FQGNSA. V gave up 6 bases and J gave up 0 bases, with 5 bases separating them. This CDR3 has 12 amino acids. This CDR3 reads CASSRNQETQYF. CDR3 bases: TGTGCCAGCAGTCGTAACCAAGAGACCCAGTACTTC.

The rearrangement joins TRBV30 to TRBJ2-1; 12 bases map to TRBD2. Germline trimming cut 0 bases from V and 8 bases from J; bases unmatched to any gene: 8. The CDR3 loop spans 16 amino acids. CDR1 and CDR2 (germline): GTSNPN, SVGIG (reference sequence). The chain's CDR3 is CAWSVSGTSGWYEQFF. The CDR3, as DNA: TGTGCCTGGAGTGTATCCGGGACTAGCGGGTGGTATGAGCAGTTCTTC. Full variable domain (missing parts from reference TRBV30 and TRBJ2-1): SQTIHQWPATLVQPVGSPLSLECTVEGTSNPNLYWYRQAAGRGLQLLFYSVGIGQISSEVPQNLSASRPQDRQFILSSKKLLLSDSGFYLCAWSVSGTSGWYEQFFGPGTRLTVL.